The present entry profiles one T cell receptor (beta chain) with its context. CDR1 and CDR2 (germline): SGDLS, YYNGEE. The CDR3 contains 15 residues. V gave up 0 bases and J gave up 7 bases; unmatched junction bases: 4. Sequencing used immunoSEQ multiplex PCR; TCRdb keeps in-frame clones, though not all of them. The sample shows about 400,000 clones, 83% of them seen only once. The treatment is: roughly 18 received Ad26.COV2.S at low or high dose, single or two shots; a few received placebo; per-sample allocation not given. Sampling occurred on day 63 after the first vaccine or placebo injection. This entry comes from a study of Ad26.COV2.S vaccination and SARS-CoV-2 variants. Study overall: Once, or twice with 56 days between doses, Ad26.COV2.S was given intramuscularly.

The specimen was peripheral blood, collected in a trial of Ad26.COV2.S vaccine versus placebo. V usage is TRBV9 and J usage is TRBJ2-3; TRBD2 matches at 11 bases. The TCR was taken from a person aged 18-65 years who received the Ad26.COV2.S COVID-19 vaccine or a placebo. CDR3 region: CASSVGSGGANTQYF. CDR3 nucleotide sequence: TGTGCCAGCAGCGTAGGTAGCGGGGGGGCGAATACGCAGTATTTT.